Following are 13 T cell receptor beta chains from one sample sequenced in a study of blood T cell repertoires in COVID-19. Sequenced by immunoSEQ multiplex PCR; TCRdb stores in-frame clones only, minus some. The sample lists over 60,000 clones, more than 75% occurring once. Sequencing was done on a sample of peripheral blood. All receptors derive from a man in his 70s with active or convalescent COVID-19.

The chain recombines TRBV6-2 or TRBV6-3 with TRBJ2-7, with D perhaps matching TRBD1 (7 bases). The CDR3 consists of 20 residues. CDR1 is MNHEY, CDR2 SVGEGT, per germline. V was trimmed by 2 bases and J by 4 bases, leaving 30 bases between them. DNA of the CDR3: TGTGCCAGCAGTTACCCCCCTCCGGACTCTAAGACAGGGAGGCGGTACGAGCAGTACTTC. This sequence encodes CASSYPPPDSKTGRRYEQYF.

The chain links TRBV18 to TRBJ2-1, with 14 bases aligning to TRBD2. The germline V gene has CDR1 KGHSH and CDR2 LQKENI. The CDR3 runs to 16 residues. V was clipped by 3 bases and J by 5 bases; unmatched bases: 3. CDR3 nucleotide sequence: TGTGCCAGCTCACCGAGGACTAGCGGGAGGAACAATGAGCAGTTCTTC. It yields the protein CASSPRTSGRNNEQFF. Complete variable domain (other parts from reference TRBV18 and TRBJ2-1): NAGVMQNPRHLVRRRGQEARLRCSPMKGHSHVYWYRQLPEEGLKFMVYLQKENIIDESGMPKERFSAEFPKEGPSILRIQQVVRGDSAAYFCASSPRTSGRNNEQFFGPGTRLTVL.

The chain couples TRBV29-1 to TRBJ2-7; 10 nucleotides match TRBD2. Per the germline V gene, CDR1 is SQVTM and CDR2 is ANQGSEA. The CDR3 has 13 residues. With V trimmed by 5 bases and J by 2 bases, 3 bases remained unmatched. CDR3 residues: CSVQLAGPYEQYF. CDR3 coding DNA: TGCAGCGTTCAACTAGCGGGACCCTACGAGCAGTACTTC.

This clone was observed a few times. The rearrangement joins TRBV5-6 to TRBJ2-7; 13 bases match TRBD2. Looked up from germline, CDR1 is SGHDT and CDR2 is YYEEEE. Trimming cost V 2 bases and J 4 bases; bases outside gene matches: 9. The CDR3 contains 17 residues. In DNA form, the CDR3 reads TGTGCCAGCAGCTTTCTTGCACCGGGACTAGCGGGGTACGAGCAGTACTTC. Translation gives CASSFLAPGLAGYEQYF.

Comment on this clone: Distinct nucleotide sequences in the sample also encode this CDR3. The rearrangement joins TRBV7-9 to TRBJ2-1; 12 nucleotides match TRBD2. Trimming took 2 bases from V and 9 from J; bases not matched to a gene: 5. There are 15 residues in the CDR3. Germline CDR1 SEHNR, CDR2 FQNEAQ (reference sequence). The CDR3 DNA is TGTGCCAGCAGCTTACTAGCGGGAGGGCCTGGTGAGCAGTTCTTC. Protein sequence: CASSLLAGGPGEQFF.

The chain recombines TRBV9 with TRBJ2-2; TRBD2 matches 8 bases. Trimming cost V 2 bases and J 1 base; bases outside gene matches: 4. There are 16 residues in the CDR3. CDR1 and CDR2 from the germline V gene are SGDLS and YYNGEE. The CDR3 nucleotides read TGTGCCAGCAGCGTGTTTAGCGGGGTGAACACCGGGGAGCTGTTTTTT. Amino acids: CASSVFSGVNTGELFF.

The CDR3 loop reads CATSKGTRSLQETQYF. The CDR3 nucleotides read TGTGCCACCAGCAAGGGGACTAGATCCCTCCAAGAGACCCAGTACTTC. The genes are TRBV15 and TRBJ2-5, with 8 bases identical to TRBD2. Trimming removed 4 bases from V and 1 base from J; junction bases left unmatched: 8. Germline CDR1 LNHNV, CDR2 YYDKDF (reference sequence). CDR3 length equals 16 residues.

This chain links TRBV4-3 with TRBJ1-2, with a possible D match to TRBD1 (6 bases). V shed 0 bases and J shed 4 bases, with 15 bases lying between them. The germline V gene has CDR1 LGHNA and CDR2 YSLEER. The CDR3 has 16 amino acids. This CDR3 reads CASSQDATIRGYGYTF. The CDR3 bases are TGCGCCAGCAGCCAAGATGCGACTATCAGGGGCTATGGCTACACCTTC.

The V gene is TRBV5-1, the J gene TRBJ2-7, with D unresolved. Trimming pared 4 bases from V and 5 bases from J, leaving 16 bases between. Germline CDR1 SGHRS, CDR2 YFSETQ. This CDR3 has 14 residues. The DNA for the CDR3 is TGCGCCAGCAGCGTAAGCAGGTTTCGCCACGAGCAGTACTTC. This sequence encodes CASSVSRFRHEQYF.

This clone was recorded only once. The V call is TRBV18, the J call TRBJ1-6, with 8 bases identical to TRBD1. Germline values: CDR1 KGHSH, CDR2 LQKENI. CDR3 length: 15 residues. Trimming removed 4 bases from V and 10 bases from J; junction bases left unmatched: 9. CDR3 DNA sequence: TGTGCCAGCTCACGTCAGGGGGCAGGGAGGTCACCCCTCCACTTT. This gives the protein CASSRQGAGRSPLHF.

This clone occurred a few times. This chain joins TRBV6-1 and TRBJ1-5, with 8 bases matching TRBD1. With 4 bases clipped from V and 9 bases from J, the junction kept 26 bases outside the gene matches. The length of the CDR3 is 20 residues. Germline V gene lookup returns CDR1 MNHNS and CDR2 SASEGT. The CDR3 DNA reads TGTGCCAGCAGTGCCCCTACAGGGGGTCTTATCATTTCTAGATTGCGGCCCCAGCATTTT. The encoded protein is CASSAPTGGLIISRLRPQHF.

CDR3 bases: TGTGCCAGCACCCCGGGACAGGGGGTGGTTGCCCTCCACTTT. Protein: CASTPGQGVVALHF. The rearrangement uses TRBV6-5 and TRBJ1-6, with TRBD1 identical over 11 bases. The ends lost 7 bases at V and 14 bases at J; junction bases unmatched: 10. Per germline, CDR1 MNHEY and CDR2 SVGAGI. The CDR3 sequence is 14 residues long.

The V call is TRBV29-1, the J call TRBJ2-3, with D possibly TRBD2 on 7 matching bases. The CDR3 loop spans 15 amino acids. V dropped 6 bases and J dropped 0 bases, with 16 bases sitting between them. CDR1 is SQVTM and CDR2 is ANQGSEA in the germline V gene. The CDR3 DNA is TGCAGCGTAGCCGGTGGGGGGGCCAGCACAGATACGCAGTATTTT. It yields the protein CSVAGGGASTDTQYF.